This is a list of T cell receptor beta chains from one sample in a study of brain T cells in children with intractable seizures. Produced via immunoSEQ multiplex PCR; TCRdb's table is partial and in-frame only. The data contain 50,000 to 75,000 clones, more than 95% of them seen just once; the ten biggest clones take up roughly 0.4%. The sequenced sample was peripheral blood, obtained at surgery. Source of these receptors: a boy under two years old with focal cortical dysplasia and intractable seizures. Each CDR3 is given with its conserved first and last residue. A D gene is named only where the DNA matches it firmly. Some rows have no size entry. The others give once, few or many, or a class for an expanded clone.

D | J | V | size | CDR3 | DNA
NA | TRBJ1-1 | TRBV5-6 | NA | CASSSQTGDTEAFF | TGTGCCAGCAGCTCTCAAACAGGAGACACTGAAGCTTTCTTT
TRBD1 | TRBJ2-4 | TRBV5-4 | NA | CASTSTGTGTNIQYF | TGTGCCAGCACCTCCACCGGGACAGGGACAAACATTCAGTACTTC
NA | TRBJ2-2 | TRBV27 | few | CASSWAGYTGELFF | TGTGCCAGCAGTTGGGCAGGGTACACCGGGGAGCTGTTTTTT
NA | TRBJ1-3 | TRBV9 | NA | CASSSPRGFQSSGNTIYF | TGTGCCAGCAGCTCTCCCCGTGGATTCCAGAGCTCTGGAAACACCATATATTTT
TRBD1 | TRBJ1-4 | TRBV5-6 | NA | CASSLRQGGPATNEKLFF | TGTGCCAGCAGCTTGAGACAGGGCGGACCCGCAACTAATGAAAAACTGTTTTTT
NA | TRBJ2-3 | TRBV2 | NA | CASSLSIVQYF | TGTGCCAGCAGTCTTAGCATCGTGCAGTATTTT
NA | TRBJ2-1 | TRBV6-4 | NA | CAIPWSLGNEQFF | TGTGCCATCCCGTGGAGTCTGGGGAATGAGCAGTTCTTC
NA | TRBJ2-3 | TRBV12-5 | NA | CASGYTDTQYF | TGTGCTAGCGGGTACACAGATACGCAGTATTTT
TRBD1 | TRBJ2-3 | TRBV7-6 | NA | CASRTGTGDTGTQYF | TGTGCCAGCAGAACAGGGACAGGGGACACGGGTACGCAGTATTTT
NA | TRBJ2-3 | TRBV7-2 | NA | CASSPSHSTDTQYF | TGTGCCAGCAGCCCATCTCACTCCACAGATACGCAGTATTTT
NA | TRBJ2-5 | TRBV20-1 | NA | CSASRWAGSSPKETQYF | TGCAGTGCTAGTCGTTGGGCCGGGTCGAGCCCCAAGGAGACCCAGTACTTC
TRBD2 | TRBJ2-2 | TRBV7-2 | NA | CASSLARLAGTGELFF | TGTGCCAGCAGTCTAGCCCGACTAGCGGGAACCGGGGAGCTGTTTTTT
TRBD2 | TRBJ2-7 | TRBV4-2 | NA | CASSPEGRGGYYEQYF | TGTGCCAGCAGCCCCGAAGGGCGGGGGGGGTACTACGAGCAGTACTTC